A single sample is the source of the 8 T cell receptor beta chains below, sequenced in a study of blood T cell repertoires in COVID-19. This table comes from immunoSEQ multiplex PCR, and its TCRdb copy is limited to in-frame clones, with some not included. In the table there are about 64,000 clones, approximately 83% of which are singletons. Material: peripheral blood. The receptors originated from a man between 40 and 49 years old with acute or convalescent COVID-19.

The V and J genes are TRBV3-1 (or the pseudogene TRBV3-2) and TRBJ1-6, with D possibly TRBD1 on 5 matching bases. Germline values: CDR1 LGHDT, CDR2 YNNKEL (reference sequence). Between the trimmed V and J ends, which lost 3 bases and 7 bases, there was a span of 19 bases. CDR3 length equals 17 residues. The CDR3 spells CASSHLSTGRGNSPLHF. The CDR3 DNA reads TGTGCCAGCAGCCACCTTTCGACGGGCCGGGGGAATTCACCCCTCCACTTT.

V and J are TRBV2 and TRBJ2-7; D possibly corresponds to TRBD1 (5 bases). Germline lookup yields CDR1 SNHLY and CDR2 FYNNEI. The CDR3 consists of 13 residues. With 3 bases removed from V and 3 bases from J, the gap between germline ends came to 9 bases. CDR3 nucleotide sequence: TGTGCCAGCAGTGATACCCAGGGCTACGAGCAGTACTTC. Translation: CASSDTQGYEQYF.

The chain employs TRBV3-1 (or the pseudogene TRBV3-2) and TRBJ1-5; D remains ambiguous. Germline CDR1 is LGHDT and CDR2 is YNNKEL (reference sequence). V lost 1 base, J lost 3 bases, and 4 bases lay in between. The CDR3 runs 13 residues. DNA for the CDR3: TGTGCCAGCAGCCAAGGGGCCAATCAGCCCCAGCATTTT. Translation: CASSQGANQPQHF.

The chain combines TRBV6-5 with TRBJ1-2; weak D call: TRBD1 (5 bases). The V gene's germline CDR1 is MNHEY and CDR2 SVGAGI. V was pared by 10 bases and J by 4 bases, with 22 bases between. This CDR3 spans 15 amino acids. The CDR3 bases are TGTGCCACCCGAAGAGTCCGGGGGGGAATCTATGGCTACACCTTC. This encodes CATRRVRGGIYGYTF.

The CDR3 nucleotides read TGTGCCAGCAGCAGGGGCCGCAGCGACGAGCAGTACTTC. As protein: CASSRGRSDEQYF. The chain links TRBV6-5 to TRBJ2-7, with D possibly TRBD1 on 6 matching bases. Deletions cut 6 bases from V and 5 bases from J, with 14 bases between. Per the germline V gene, CDR1 is MNHEY and CDR2 is SVGAGI. The CDR3 covers 13 residues.

The V gene is TRBV29-1, the J gene TRBJ1-2; the match to TRBD1 covers 11 bases. J lost 8 bases, V lost 2 bases, and 7 bases had no gene match. Germline V lookup: CDR1 SQVTM, CDR2 ANQGSEA. This CDR3 comprises 14 residues. The CDR3 nucleotides read TGCAGCGTTGAACTCAGGACAGGGGGCCGCGGCTACACCTTC. Protein product: CSVELRTGGRGYTF.

This chain joins TRBV6-1 and TRBJ1-2; D is ambiguous. V was trimmed by 2 bases and J by 3 bases, leaving 13 bases between them. CDR1 and CDR2 from the germline V gene are MNHNS and SASEGT. The CDR3 loop spans 15 amino acids. As DNA, the CDR3 is TGTGCCAGCAGTGAAAGGAGGGCCTCTCACTATGGCTACACCTTC. Its translation is CASSERRASHYGYTF.

The chain uses TRBV6-5 and TRBJ1-4; D gene uncertain. This CDR3 is 14 amino acids long. Germline-derived CDR1 and CDR2 are MNHEY and SVGAGI. Trimming pared 2 bases from V and 4 bases from J, leaving 8 bases between. The CDR3 DNA reads TGTGCCAGCAGTTACAAAAGAGATAATGAAAAACTGTTTTTT. It specifies CASSYKRDNEKLFF.